Presented here are 23 T cell receptor beta chains from one specimen sequenced in a study of blood T cell repertoires in COVID-19. Measured with immunoSEQ multiplex PCR; TCRdb has only the in-frame clones, and not every one. This sample carries over 150,000 clones, over 70% of them seen once, and the ten largest clones take approximately 19%. The sequenced material came from peripheral blood. The receptor set was obtained from a woman aged 70-85 years who had recovered from COVID-19.

The chain employs TRBV30 and TRBJ1-5; D ambiguous. The CDR3 loop spans 13 amino acids. Germline values: CDR1 GTSNPN, CDR2 SVGIG (reference sequence). V was pared by 5 bases and J by 7 bases, with 15 bases between. The CDR3 protein is CAWAPHGGQPQHF. In nucleotides, the CDR3 is TGTGCCTGGGCCCCACACGGCGGGCAGCCCCAGCATTTT.

Only a few counts were recorded for this clone. The gene calls are TRBV19 and TRBJ1-6; 7 bases are shared with TRBD1. V shed 4 bases and J 0 bases; nucleotides not matched to a gene: 12. The CDR3 extends over 19 amino acids. The V gene's germline CDR1 is LNHDA and CDR2 SQIVND (reference sequence). DNA of the CDR3: TGTGCCAGTAGTACTCGGGACAGCGAATCAAGCTCCTATAATTCACCCCTCCACTTT. It encodes CASSTRDSESSSYNSPLHF.

The rearrangement uses TRBV6-5 and TRBJ1-5; TRBD1 is a possible D gene (5 bases). The V and J ends lost 8 bases and 4 bases respectively, with 15 bases between them. Germline V CDR1 and CDR2: MNHEY, SVGAGI. This CDR3 contains 14 residues. CDR3 residues: CASWTTQLNQPQHF. CDR3 in DNA: TGTGCCAGCTGGACAACTCAGTTAAATCAGCCCCAGCATTTT.

V is TRBV20-1 and J is TRBJ1-4; a weak D match, TRBD1 (5 bases). Trimming took 3 bases from V and 5 from J, leaving 10 bases between them. The CDR3 spans 13 residues. The V gene's germline CDR1 is DFQATT and CDR2 SNEGSKA (reference sequence). This chain's CDR3 is CSASIPGNEKLFF. CDR3 sequence (DNA): TGCAGTGCTAGTATCCCAGGGAATGAAAAACTGTTTTTT.

This chain connects TRBV7-8 to TRBJ1-2, with D perhaps TRBD1 (5 bases). There are 14 residues in the CDR3. Germline CDR1 reads SGHVS; CDR2 reads FQNEAQ. The V end lost 5 bases, the J end lost 4 bases, and 14 bases lay between the germline ends. The CDR3: CASSINRPSYGYTF. In DNA, the CDR3 is TGTGCCAGCAGCATCAACAGGCCCAGCTATGGCTACACCTTC.

V is TRBV28 and J is TRBJ2-1; 10 positions agree with TRBD2. This CDR3 spans 14 amino acids. Trimming removed 7 bases from V and 4 bases from J; junction bases left unmatched: 4. CDR1 MDHEN and CDR2 SYDVKM come from the germline V gene. In nucleotides, the CDR3 is TGTGCCAGCACAGCAGCGGGAGGGTACAATGAGCAGTTCTTC. Residues: CASTAAGGYNEQFF.

Only one count was recorded for this clone. The V gene is TRBV5-6, the J gene TRBJ1-2; no clear D gene. Germline-derived CDR1 and CDR2 are SGHDT and YYEEEE. The CDR3 loop spans 12 amino acids. V was clipped by 3 bases and J by 4 bases, with 7 bases between them. CDR3: CASSSGLYGYTF. The CDR3 DNA reads as TGTGCCAGCAGCTCAGGCCTCTATGGCTACACCTTC.

This sequence joins TRBV7-9 and TRBJ2-7; a possible D gene is TRBD2 (6 bases). This CDR3 contains 13 residues. V shed 8 bases and J shed 7 bases, with 18 bases lying between them. Germline assignment: CDR1 SEHNR and CDR2 FQNEAQ (reference sequence). The CDR3 DNA follows: TGTGCCAGCGACTTGGGGGGTTCGCGGGAGCAGTACTTC. This sequence encodes CASDLGGSREQYF. The complete variable domain, with remaining parts taken from reference TRBV7-9 and TRBJ2-7, reads DTGVSQNPRHKITKRGQNVTFRCDPISEHNRLYWYRQTLGQGPEFLTYFQNEAQLEKSRLLSDRFSAERPKGSFSTLEIQRTEQGDSAMYLCASDLGGSREQYFGPGTRLTVT.

CDR3 in amino acids: CASSPSVSGNTIYF. In DNA, the CDR3 is TGTGCCAGCAGTCCCAGCGTCTCTGGAAACACCATATATTTT. The chain has TRBV6-2 or TRBV6-3 and TRBJ1-3; D call uncertain. The V gene's germline CDR1 is MNHEY and CDR2 SVGEGT. Trimming removed 5 bases at V and 0 bases at J, with 8 bases between. This CDR3 spans 14 amino acids.

CDR3 DNA: TGTGCCTGGAGCAGGACAGAAAATCAGCCCCAGCATTTT. This encodes CAWSRTENQPQHF. V is TRBV30 and J is TRBJ1-5; maybe TRBD1 (6 bases). CDR1 and CDR2 (germline): GTSNPN, SVGIG (reference sequence). The CDR3 extends over 13 amino acids. Trimming removed 3 bases at V and 4 bases at J, with 10 bases between.

This clone came up a few times. This chain connects TRBV9 to TRBJ2-1; 7 bases line up with TRBD1. The CDR3 loop spans 15 amino acids. Germline-derived CDR1 and CDR2 are SGDLS and YYNGEE. Trimming removed 0 bases from V and 1 base from J; junction bases left unmatched: 1. The CDR3 DNA sequence: TGTGCCAGCAGCGTAGACAGGGGTTCCTACAATGAGCAGTTCTTC. It yields the protein CASSVDRGSYNEQFF.

The chain has TRBV1 and TRBJ2-7; the D call of TRBD1 is as the table states it, not checked on the DNA. TRBV1 is labeled a pseudogene. The CDR3 has 17 amino acids. DNA of the CDR3: TGCACCAGCAGCCAAGATGGGTGGGATCCAGGGGTCCTCGAGCAGTACTTC. Its protein is CTSSQDGWDPGVLEQYF.

This clone appeared a few times. The chain recombines TRBV27 with TRBJ2-5; 11 bases are shared with TRBD2. CDR1 and CDR2 (germline): MNHEY, SMNVEV (reference sequence). There are 17 residues in the CDR3. The junction had 16 bases not matched to a gene; V was cut back by 11 bases and J by 2 bases. DNA for the CDR3: TGTGCCTCGAACCCCTTGGGGGTAGCGGGAGGGCAAGAGACCCAGTACTTC. Encoded protein: CASNPLGVAGGQETQYF.

With respect to this clone: The junction shows a germline mismatch at one end, possibly a read error. The rearrangement links TRBV3-1 (or the pseudogene TRBV3-2) to TRBJ1-4, with 7 nucleotides matching TRBD1. CDR1 LGHDT and CDR2 YNNKEL come from the germline V gene (reference sequence). The CDR3 covers 19 residues. CDR3 sequence: CASSQDPGAEGATKEKLFF. The CDR3 DNA reads TGTGCCAGCAGCCAAGATCCCGGCGCGGAGGGGGCAACTAAAGAAAAACTGTTTTTT.

The genes are TRBV24-1 and TRBJ1-2; no clear D gene. V dropped 3 bases and J dropped 4 bases, with 8 bases sitting between them. This CDR3 spans 13 amino acids. Germline lookup yields CDR1 KGHDR and CDR2 SFDVKD. The CDR3 nucleotides read TGTGCCACCAGTGATCGGTGGAGCTATGGCTACACCTTC. Its translation: CATSDRWSYGYTF.

The chain couples TRBV5-1 to TRBJ2-6; no clear D gene. Germline V gives CDR1 SGHRS, CDR2 YFSETQ. This CDR3 region has 15 residues. Trimming cost V 1 base and J 4 bases, with 9 bases left between them. The CDR3 loop reads CASSLSPGGANVLTF. The CDR3 coding sequence is TGCGCCAGCAGCTTGTCACCTGGCGGGGCCAACGTCCTGACTTTC.

The CDR3 sequence: CASGTGGGYGYTF. CDR3 sequence (DNA): TGTGCCAGCGGCACAGGGGGTGGTTATGGCTACACCTTC. V and J are TRBV12-3 or TRBV12-4 and TRBJ1-2; 8 bases are a match to TRBD1. The CDR3 totals 13 residues. Trimming took 8 bases from V and 5 from J; bases not matched to a gene: 7.

The chain employs TRBV7-3 and TRBJ2-5, with 7 bases aligning to TRBD2. J lost 5 bases, V lost 1 base, and 1 base had no gene match. This CDR3 spans 13 amino acids. In germline, CDR1 is SGHTA, CDR2 FQGTGA. The chain's CDR3 is CASSLRREETQYF. The CDR3, as DNA: TGTGCCAGCAGCTTAAGGCGGGAGGAGACCCAGTACTTC. Filled out from reference TRBV7-3 and TRBJ2-5, the complete variable domain reads GAGVSQTPSNKVTEKGKYVELRCDPISGHTALYWYRQSLGQGPEFLIYFQGTGAADDSGLPNDRFFAVRPEGSVSTLKIQRTERGDSAVYLCASSLRREETQYFGPGTRLLVL.

V gene TRBV19 combines with J gene TRBJ1-5, with D maybe TRBD1 (6 bases). The V end was cut by 7 bases, the J end by 7 bases, with 20 bases between. Germline V gives CDR1 LNHDA, CDR2 SQIVND (reference sequence). There are 15 residues in the CDR3. CDR3 sequence: CASTQDSSPWQPQHF. The CDR3 nucleotides read TGTGCCAGTACCCAGGACAGTTCCCCGTGGCAGCCCCAGCATTTT.

The V gene is TRBV7-8, the J gene TRBJ2-7; TRBD1 agrees at 7 bases. Germline CDR1 and CDR2: SGHVS and FQNEAQ. The CDR3 totals 17 residues. Trimming removed 5 bases from V and 1 base from J; junction bases left unmatched: 14. The CDR3 region has the DNA TGTGCCAGCAGCCCTAAGACACAGGGGACGTTTTCCTACGAGCAGTACTTC. This gives the protein CASSPKTQGTFSYEQYF.

The chain employs TRBV29-1 and TRBJ2-7; D might be TRBD1 (6 bases). The CDR3 loop spans 13 amino acids. V was trimmed by 2 bases and J by 0 bases, leaving 8 bases between them. Looked up from germline, CDR1 is SQVTM and CDR2 is ANQGSEA. CDR3 residues: CSVEKGDSYEQYF. CDR3 DNA: TGCAGCGTTGAAAAGGGGGACTCCTACGAGCAGTACTTC.

J is TRBJ1-1 and V is TRBV6-1; 7 bases line up with TRBD1. This CDR3 is 17 amino acids long. Germline values: CDR1 MNHNS, CDR2 SASEGT. The J segment lost 1 base and the V segment lost 0 bases, leaving 8 bases of the junction unmatched. CDR3 sequence: CASSEARKGAWNTEAFF. The CDR3 nucleotides read TGTGCCAGCAGTGAAGCGCGTAAGGGGGCTTGGAACACTGAAGCTTTCTTT.

As concerns this clone: Other DNA sequences in this sample translate to the same CDR3. The chain couples TRBV18 to TRBJ2-3; the D gene is possibly TRBD2 (5 bases). This CDR3 region has 15 residues. The V gene's germline CDR1 is KGHSH and CDR2 LQKENI. V was cut by 2 bases and J by 0 bases, with 9 bases left in between. Here the CDR3 reads CASSPTSGSTDTQYF. The CDR3 DNA reads TGTGCCAGCTCACCAACAAGCGGTAGCACAGATACGCAGTATTTT.